The source of this T cell receptor (beta chain) is a study of OX40 agonist ivuxolimab in advanced cancers. With regard to the full study: Ivuxolimab was a fully human IgG2 agonistic monoclonal antibody targeting the costimulatory receptor OX40 (CD134). Intravenous ivuxolimab was administered to patients every 2 weeks at six dose levels: 0.01, 0.1, 0.3, 1.5, 3 and 10 mg/kg. Among the approximately 50 dose-escalation patients, some 20 had hepatocellular carcinoma, some 15 melanoma, 9 renal cell carcinoma and 9 head and neck cancer. In the dose-escalation cohort, around 80% of patients were male, and the mean age was 60 years with a range of about 20 to 79. Prior anti-PD-1, anti-PD-L1 or anti-CTLA-4 therapy was permitted, and approximately 40% of dose-escalation patients had received checkpoint inhibitors. Partial responses occurred in three dose-escalation patients, of whom one had hepatocellular carcinoma and two had cutaneous melanoma. Peripheral TCRbeta sequencing was intended to test whether TCR sequence diversity was altered and clonal T-cell expansion was caused by ivuxolimab. The paper covers the monotherapy dose-escalation part of the phase I ivuxolimab trial, which included N of about 50 patients.

Genomic DNA was isolated from the sorted cells so that the TCRbeta CDR3 region could be sequenced. The immunoSEQ Assay was used for sequencing of TCRbeta CDR3 regions. TCRdb holds this immuneACCESS table with in-frame rearrangements only. Some clones are missing; in checked studies, unresolved V genes explain under half, and the rest has no known cause. This sample gives nearly 80,000 clones in total; 80% to 95% of them show up just once. 0.33% of the sample is in the top ten clones. General conclusions and limits of the study: After ivuxolimab, CD8+ T cells had more expanded clones than CD4+ T cells on average. In partial responders in the 0.1-3.0 mg/kg groups, normalized peripheral clonal expansion was found to be among the lowest, especially among CD8+ T cells. The antigen specificity of the peripheral T cells that underwent clonal expansion was not determined. Clonal expansion of both CD4+ and CD8+ blood T cells was observed from baseline to week 6 at doses 0.1 to 3.0 mg/kg. Low levels of normalized T-cell clonal expansion were also shown by some nonresponding patients.

On this clone itself: No antigen is known for it. Qualities for individual bases were not recorded, and no much larger clone is one base off.

Patients with a history of autoimmune disease or receiving systemic immunosuppression were excluded from the trial. In every dose cohort, peripheral blood was drawn for TCR sequencing at baseline, cycle 4 day 1, and cycle 7 day 1. The samples were taken from a phase I, first-in-human, multicenter, open-label dose-escalation trial of ivuxolimab. Adults with locally advanced or metastatic head and neck squamous cell, hepatocellular, melanoma or renal cell carcinoma were enrolled in the trial. Before TCR sequencing, CD4+ T cells and CD8+ T cells from peripheral blood were sorted into separate populations. The CDR3 numbers 14 residues from cysteine through phenylalanine. Of all the DNA, just the CDR3 is kept, 42 bases in frame from base 1. The V end loses 0 bases and the J end loses 4 bases, and a stretch of 9 bases separates them.

This receptor was taken from an adult with an advanced solid tumor such as melanoma, head and neck, liver or kidney cancer. This chain joins TRBV23-1 to TRBJ1-2; the D gene is possibly TRBD1, with 5 bases matching. TRBV23-1 is flagged as an ORF with uncertain function. The source was CD4+ or CD8+ T cells sorted from blood, collected in a trial of the OX40 agonist ivuxolimab. CDR3 reads: CASSQSGRIYGYTF. The DNA is TGCGCCAGCAGTCAATCGGGGCGCATCTATGGCTACACCTTC.